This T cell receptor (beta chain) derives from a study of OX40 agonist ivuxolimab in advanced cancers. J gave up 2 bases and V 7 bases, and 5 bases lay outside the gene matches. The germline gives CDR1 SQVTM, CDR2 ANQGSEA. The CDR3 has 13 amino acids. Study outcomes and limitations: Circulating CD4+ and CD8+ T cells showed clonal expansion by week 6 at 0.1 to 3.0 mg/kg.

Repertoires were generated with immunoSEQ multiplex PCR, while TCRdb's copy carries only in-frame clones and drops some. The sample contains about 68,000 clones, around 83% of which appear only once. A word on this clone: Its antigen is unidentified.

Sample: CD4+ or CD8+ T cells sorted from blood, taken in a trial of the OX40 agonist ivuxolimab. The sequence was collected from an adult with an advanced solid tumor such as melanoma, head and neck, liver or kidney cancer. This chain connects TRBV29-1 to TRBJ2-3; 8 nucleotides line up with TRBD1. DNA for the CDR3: TGCAGCGCCCGGGGACAGGTCACAGATACGCAGTATTTT. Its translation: CSARGQVTDTQYF.